This T cell receptor beta chain was recovered during a study of blood T cells in healthy people across ages. Through a sample-barcoded 5' primer and a J-beta primer mix, a second PCR was run for 7 to 11 cycles. TCRdb analysed the 5' RACE reads with MiXCR anew, one entry per CDR3 protein. This repertoire shows around 800,000 distinct CDR3 sequences, 53% found once; its top ten account for roughly 37%. CDR1 is SGDLS, CDR2 YYNGEE, per germline. The CDR3 is made up of 17 amino acids. Notes on this clonotype: A much larger clone differs by one base, so this may be a read error.

The receptor was isolated from an older man in good health. Sample: blood. J is TRBJ2-6 and V is TRBV9; D possibly uses TRBD1 or TRBD2 (5 bases each). The CDR3: CASSFEVRAPGANVPTF. DNA for the CDR3: TGTGCCAGCAGTTTCGAAGTGAGGGCACCTGGGGCCAACGTCCCGACTTTC.